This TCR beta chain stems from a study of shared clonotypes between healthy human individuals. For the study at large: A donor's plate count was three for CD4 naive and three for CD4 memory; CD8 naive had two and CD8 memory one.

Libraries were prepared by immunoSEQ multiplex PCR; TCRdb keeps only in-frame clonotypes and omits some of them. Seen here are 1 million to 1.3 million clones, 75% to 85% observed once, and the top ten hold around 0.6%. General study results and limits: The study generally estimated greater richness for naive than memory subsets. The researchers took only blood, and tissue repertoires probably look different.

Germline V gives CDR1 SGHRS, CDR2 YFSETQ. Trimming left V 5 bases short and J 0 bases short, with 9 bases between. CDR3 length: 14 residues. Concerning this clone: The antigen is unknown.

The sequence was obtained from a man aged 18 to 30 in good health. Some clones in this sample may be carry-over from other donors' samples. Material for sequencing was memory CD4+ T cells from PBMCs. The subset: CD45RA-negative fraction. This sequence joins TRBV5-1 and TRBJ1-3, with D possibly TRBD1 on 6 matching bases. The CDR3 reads CASRTGDSGNTIYF. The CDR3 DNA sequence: TGCGCCAGCAGGACAGGCGACTCTGGAAACACCATATATTTT.